This T cell receptor (beta chain) derives from a study of T cell responses to AZD1222 COVID-19 vaccine. Study-wide results and caveats: Nearly half of unique spike-specific TCRs reportedly avoided B.1.351 and B.1.1.7 mutated regions. Baseline testing showed seropositivity in only a handful of AZD1222 recipients. No day 14 peak samples; only post-peak repertoires were characterized. Donors were mostly white British, more females; clonal diversity possibly underestimated.

Clones were read by immunoSEQ multiplex PCR, and TCRdb kept only the in-frame ones, dropping some. The data show 150,000 or so clones, about 85% seen once. V lost 3 bases to trimming and J lost 4 bases, with 13 bases between them. The CDR3 length is 14 residues. Germline V gene sequence: CDR1 SQVTM, CDR2 ANQGSEA. This clone has a single count. What it binds is not known. Other nucleotide sequences from this sample produce the same CDR3. The chain combines TRBV29-1 with TRBJ1-3; TRBD1 might be the D (6 bases). This specimen was peripheral blood, taken after recovery from COVID-19. This sequence was found in an adult who had recovered from COVID-19. The chain's CDR3 is CSVDTGAAGNTIYF. DNA for the CDR3: TGCAGCGTTGATACGGGGGCTGCGGGAAACACCATATATTTT.